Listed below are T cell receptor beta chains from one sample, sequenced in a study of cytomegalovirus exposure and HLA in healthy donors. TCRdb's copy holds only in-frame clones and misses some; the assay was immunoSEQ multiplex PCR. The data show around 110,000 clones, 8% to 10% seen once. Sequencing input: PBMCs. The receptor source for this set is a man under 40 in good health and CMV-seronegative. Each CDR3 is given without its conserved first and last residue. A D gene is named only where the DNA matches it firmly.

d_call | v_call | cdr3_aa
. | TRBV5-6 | ASSLSGPSEAF
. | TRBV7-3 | ASSLGYRESYEQY
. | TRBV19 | ATGRRTATNTEAF
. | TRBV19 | ASSIVQDSYEQY
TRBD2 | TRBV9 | ASSVGAGALQETQY
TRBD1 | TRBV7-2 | ASSPSTGRGQPQH
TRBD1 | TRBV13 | ASSLEGADGYT
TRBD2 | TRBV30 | AWTGTSPENEQF
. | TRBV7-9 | ASGDEGQPQH
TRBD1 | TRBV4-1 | ASSRGQDEAF
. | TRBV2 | ASSRGGAQEQY
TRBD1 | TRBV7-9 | ASIRTNRDRDGYT
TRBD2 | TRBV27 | ASSFPGTSGAYNEQF
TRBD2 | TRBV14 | ASSRLAGTGELF
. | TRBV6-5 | ASSYSSGLMTGELF
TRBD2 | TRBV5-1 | ASSFPAGDQETQY
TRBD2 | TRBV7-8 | ASSYRTSGGNEQF
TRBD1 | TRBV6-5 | ASSSPGTDNEQF
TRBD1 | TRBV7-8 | ASSLAIQGNYGYT
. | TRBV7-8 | ASSLVSGSNQPQH
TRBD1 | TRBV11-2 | ASSFGTGDYEQY
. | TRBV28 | ASSLGGSNTEAF
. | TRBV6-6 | ASSSETAYGYT